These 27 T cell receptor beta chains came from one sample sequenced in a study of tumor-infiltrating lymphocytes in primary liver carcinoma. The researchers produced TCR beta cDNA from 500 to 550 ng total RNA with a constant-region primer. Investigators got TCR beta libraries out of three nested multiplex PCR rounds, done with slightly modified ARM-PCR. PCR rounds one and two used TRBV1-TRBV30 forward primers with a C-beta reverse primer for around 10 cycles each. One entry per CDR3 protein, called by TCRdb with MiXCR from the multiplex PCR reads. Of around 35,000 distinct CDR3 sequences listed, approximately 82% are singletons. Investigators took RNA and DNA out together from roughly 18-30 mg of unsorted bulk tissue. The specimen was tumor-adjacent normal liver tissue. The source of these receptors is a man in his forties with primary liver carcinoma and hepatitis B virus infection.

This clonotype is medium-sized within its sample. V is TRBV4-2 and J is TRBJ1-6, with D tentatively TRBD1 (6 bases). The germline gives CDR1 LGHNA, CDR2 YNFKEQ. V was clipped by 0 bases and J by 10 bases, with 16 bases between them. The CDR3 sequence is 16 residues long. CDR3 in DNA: TGTGCCAGCAGCCAAGATCGGGGGACAACCGGCTCACCCCTCCACTTT. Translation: CASSQDRGTTGSPLHF.

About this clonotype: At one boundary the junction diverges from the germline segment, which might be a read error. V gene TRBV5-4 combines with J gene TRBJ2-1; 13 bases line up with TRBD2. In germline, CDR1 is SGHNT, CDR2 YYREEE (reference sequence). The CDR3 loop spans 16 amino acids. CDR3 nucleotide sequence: TGTGACAGCAGTTCCCAAACTAGCGGGAGGGCTCTTGAGCAGTTCTTC. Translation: CDSSSQTSGRALEQFF.

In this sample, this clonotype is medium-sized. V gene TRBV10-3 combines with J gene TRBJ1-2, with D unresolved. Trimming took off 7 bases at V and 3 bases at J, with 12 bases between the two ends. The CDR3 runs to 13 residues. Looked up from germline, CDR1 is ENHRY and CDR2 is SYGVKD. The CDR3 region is CAITEDADYGYTF. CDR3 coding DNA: TGTGCCATCACGGAGGACGCGGACTATGGCTACACCTTC.

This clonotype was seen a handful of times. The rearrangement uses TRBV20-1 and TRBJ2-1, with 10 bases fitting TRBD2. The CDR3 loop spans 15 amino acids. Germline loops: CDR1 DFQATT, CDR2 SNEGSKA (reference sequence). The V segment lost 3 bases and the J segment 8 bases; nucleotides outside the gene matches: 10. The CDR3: CSARVATSGNDEQFF. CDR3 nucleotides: TGCAGTGCTAGGGTCGCTACTAGCGGGAATGATGAGCAGTTCTTC.

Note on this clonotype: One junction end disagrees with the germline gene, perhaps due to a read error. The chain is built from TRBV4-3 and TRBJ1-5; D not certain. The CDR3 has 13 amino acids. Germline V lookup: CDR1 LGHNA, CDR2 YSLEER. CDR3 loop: CASSQTMEQLQHF. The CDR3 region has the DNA TGCGCCAGCAGCCAGACCATGGAGCAGCTCCAGCATTTT.

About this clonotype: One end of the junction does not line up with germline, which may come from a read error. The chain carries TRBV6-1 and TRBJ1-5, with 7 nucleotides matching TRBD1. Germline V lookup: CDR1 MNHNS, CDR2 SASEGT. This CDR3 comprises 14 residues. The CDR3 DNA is TGTGCTAGCAACCCCTCACAGGGGAAGCAGCCCCAGCATTTT. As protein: CASNPSQGKQPQHF.

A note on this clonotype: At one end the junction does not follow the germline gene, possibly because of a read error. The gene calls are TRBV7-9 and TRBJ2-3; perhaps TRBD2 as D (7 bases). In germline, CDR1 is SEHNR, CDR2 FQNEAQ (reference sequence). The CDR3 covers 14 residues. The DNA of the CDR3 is TGTGCCAGCAGCTTAGTCAGGGAGGGGGATACGGAGTATTTT. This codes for CASSLVREGDTEYF.

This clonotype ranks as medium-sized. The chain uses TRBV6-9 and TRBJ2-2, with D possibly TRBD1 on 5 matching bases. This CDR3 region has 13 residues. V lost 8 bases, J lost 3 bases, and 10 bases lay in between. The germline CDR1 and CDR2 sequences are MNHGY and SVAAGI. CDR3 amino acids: CASARVDTGELFF. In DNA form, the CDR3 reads TGTGCCAGCGCCAGGGTGGACACCGGGGAGCTGTTTTTT.

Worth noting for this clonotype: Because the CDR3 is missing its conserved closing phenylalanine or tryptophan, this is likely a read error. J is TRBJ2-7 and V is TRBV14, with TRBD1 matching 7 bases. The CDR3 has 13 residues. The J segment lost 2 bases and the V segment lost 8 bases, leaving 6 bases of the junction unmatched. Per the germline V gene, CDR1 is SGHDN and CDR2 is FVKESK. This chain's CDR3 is CASGRTGTYEQYL. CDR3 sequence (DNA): TGTGCCAGCGGCCGGACAGGAACCTACGAGCAGTACTTA.

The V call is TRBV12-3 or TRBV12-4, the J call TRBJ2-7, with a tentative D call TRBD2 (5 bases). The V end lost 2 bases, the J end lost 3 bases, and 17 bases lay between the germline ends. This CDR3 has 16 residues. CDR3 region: CASSLFAGLCLYEQYF. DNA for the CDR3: TGTGCCAGCAGTTTATTCGCGGGTCTCTGTCTCTACGAGCAGTACTTC.

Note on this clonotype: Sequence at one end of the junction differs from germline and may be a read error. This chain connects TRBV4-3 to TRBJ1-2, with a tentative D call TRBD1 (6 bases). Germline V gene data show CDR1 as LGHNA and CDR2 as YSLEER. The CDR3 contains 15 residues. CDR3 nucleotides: TGCGCCAGCAGCCAGGGGGCTGGGAGGAACTATGGCTACATCTTC. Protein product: CASSQGAGRNYGYIF.

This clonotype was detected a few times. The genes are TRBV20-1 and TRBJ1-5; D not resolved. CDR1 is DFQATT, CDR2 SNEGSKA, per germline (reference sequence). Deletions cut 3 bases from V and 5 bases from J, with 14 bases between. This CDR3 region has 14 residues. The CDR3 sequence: CSASYRAADQPQHF. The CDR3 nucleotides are TGCAGTGCTAGTTATAGGGCGGCGGATCAGCCCCAGCATTTT.

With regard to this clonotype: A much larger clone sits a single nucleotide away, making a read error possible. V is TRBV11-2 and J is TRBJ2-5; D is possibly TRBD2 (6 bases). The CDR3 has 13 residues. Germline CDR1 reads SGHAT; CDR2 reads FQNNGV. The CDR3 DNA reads TGTGCCGGCAGCTGGGGACTCCAAGAGACCCGGTACTTC. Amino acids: CAGSWGLQETRYF.

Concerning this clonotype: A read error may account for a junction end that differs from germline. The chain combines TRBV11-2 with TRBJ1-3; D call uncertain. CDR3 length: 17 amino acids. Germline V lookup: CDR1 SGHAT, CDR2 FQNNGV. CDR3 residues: CACSLDGWELSGNTIYF. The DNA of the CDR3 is TGTGCCTGCAGCTTAGACGGTTGGGAACTCTCTGGAAACACCATATATTTT.

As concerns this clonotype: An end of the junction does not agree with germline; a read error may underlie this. The CDR3 DNA is TGTACCAGCAAGCCACTACAGGCCGAACAGTACTTC. Its translation is CTSKPLQAEQYF. This chain uses TRBV28 with TRBJ2-7; tentative D call: TRBD1 (5 bases). The germline gives CDR1 MDHEN, CDR2 SYDVKM. CDR3 length: 12 amino acids.

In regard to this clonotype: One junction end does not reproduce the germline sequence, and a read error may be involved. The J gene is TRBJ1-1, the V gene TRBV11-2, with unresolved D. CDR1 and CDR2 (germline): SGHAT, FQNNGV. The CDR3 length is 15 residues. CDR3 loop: CARSPLDPLNTEASF. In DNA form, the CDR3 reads TGTGCCAGGAGCCCATTGGACCCCTTGAACACTGAAGCTTCCTTT.

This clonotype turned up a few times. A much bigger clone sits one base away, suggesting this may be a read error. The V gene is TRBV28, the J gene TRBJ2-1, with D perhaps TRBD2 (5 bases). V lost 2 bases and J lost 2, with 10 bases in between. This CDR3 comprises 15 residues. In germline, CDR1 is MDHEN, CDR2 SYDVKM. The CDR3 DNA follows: TGTGCCAGCAGTTTACTAGGGAGCCCCTACAATGAGCAGTTCTTC. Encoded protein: CASSLLGSPYNEQFF.

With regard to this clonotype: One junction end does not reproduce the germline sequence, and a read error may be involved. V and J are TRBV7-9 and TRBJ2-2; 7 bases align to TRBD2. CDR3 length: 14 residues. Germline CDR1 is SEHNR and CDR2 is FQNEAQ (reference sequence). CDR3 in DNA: TGTGCCAGCAGATCTGGACGGGGGGACGGGGAGCTGTTATTT. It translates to CASRSGRGDGELLF. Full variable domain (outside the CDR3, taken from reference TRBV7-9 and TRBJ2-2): DTGVSQNPRHKITKRGQNVTFRCDPISEHNRLYWYRQTLGQGPEFLTYFQNEAQLEKSRLLSDRFSAERPKGSFSTLEIQRTEQGDSAMYLCASRSGRGDGELLFGEGSRLTVL.

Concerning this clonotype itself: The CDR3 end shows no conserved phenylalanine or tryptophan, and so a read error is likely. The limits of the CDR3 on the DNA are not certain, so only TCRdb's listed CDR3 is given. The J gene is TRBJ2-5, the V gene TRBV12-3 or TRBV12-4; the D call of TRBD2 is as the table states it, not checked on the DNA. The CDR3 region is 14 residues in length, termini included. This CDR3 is CASSGETTGETQHL.

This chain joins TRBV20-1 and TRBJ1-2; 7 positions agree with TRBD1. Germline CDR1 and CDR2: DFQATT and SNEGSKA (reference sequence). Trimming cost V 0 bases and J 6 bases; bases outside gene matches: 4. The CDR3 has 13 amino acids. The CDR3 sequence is CSAREGGQDGYTF. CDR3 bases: TGCAGTGCTAGAGAAGGCGGACAGGATGGCTACACCTTC.

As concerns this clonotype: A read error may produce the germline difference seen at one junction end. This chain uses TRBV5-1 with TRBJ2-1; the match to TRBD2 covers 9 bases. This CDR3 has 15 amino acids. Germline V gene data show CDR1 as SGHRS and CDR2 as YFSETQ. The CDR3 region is CSSSAGLAGNNEQFF. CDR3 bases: TGCTCCAGCAGCGCGGGACTAGCAGGGAACAATGAGCAGTTCTTC.

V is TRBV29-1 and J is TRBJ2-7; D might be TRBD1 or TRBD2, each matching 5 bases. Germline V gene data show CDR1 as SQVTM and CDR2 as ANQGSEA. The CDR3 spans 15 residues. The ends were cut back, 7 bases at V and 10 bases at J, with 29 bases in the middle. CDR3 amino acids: CSAMTSGTGTPYQYF. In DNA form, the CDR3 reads TGCAGCGCCATGACATCTGGGACCGGCACTCCCTACCAGTACTTC.

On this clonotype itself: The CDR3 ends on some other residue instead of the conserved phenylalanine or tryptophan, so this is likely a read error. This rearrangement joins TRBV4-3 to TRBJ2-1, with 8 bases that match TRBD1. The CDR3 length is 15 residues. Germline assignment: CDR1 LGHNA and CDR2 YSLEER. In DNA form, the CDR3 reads TGTGCCAGCAGCCAATTTCAGGGGGCTAGAGATGAGCAGTTCTCC. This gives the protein CASSQFQGARDEQFS.

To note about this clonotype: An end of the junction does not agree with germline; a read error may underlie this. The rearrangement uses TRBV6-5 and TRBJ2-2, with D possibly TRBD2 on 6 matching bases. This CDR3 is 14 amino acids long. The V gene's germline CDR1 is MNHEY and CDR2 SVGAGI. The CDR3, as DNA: TGTGCAAGCAGTTACTCGAGGAAACGGGAGAATCTGTTTTTT. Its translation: CASSYSRKRENLFF.

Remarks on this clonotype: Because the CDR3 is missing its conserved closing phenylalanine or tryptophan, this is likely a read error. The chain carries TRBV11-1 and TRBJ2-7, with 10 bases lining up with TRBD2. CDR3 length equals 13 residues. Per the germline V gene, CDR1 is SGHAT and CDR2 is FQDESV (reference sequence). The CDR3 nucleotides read TGTGCTAGCGGGGGGAAGCGATCCCACGAGCAGTACCTC. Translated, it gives CASGGKRSHEQYL.

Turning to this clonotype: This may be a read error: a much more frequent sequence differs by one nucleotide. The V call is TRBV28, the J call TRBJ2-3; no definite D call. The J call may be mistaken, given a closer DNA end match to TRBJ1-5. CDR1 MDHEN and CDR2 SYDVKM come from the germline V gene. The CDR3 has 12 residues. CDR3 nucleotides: TGTGCCAGCAGACGCGAAACAGATACGCAGCATTTT. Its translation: CASRRETDTQHF.

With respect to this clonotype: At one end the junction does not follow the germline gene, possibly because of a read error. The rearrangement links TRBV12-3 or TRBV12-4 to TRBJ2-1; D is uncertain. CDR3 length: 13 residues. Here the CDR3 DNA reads TGTGCCAGCAGTTTAAAACCCTACAATAAGCAGTTCTTC. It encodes CASSLKPYNKQFF.